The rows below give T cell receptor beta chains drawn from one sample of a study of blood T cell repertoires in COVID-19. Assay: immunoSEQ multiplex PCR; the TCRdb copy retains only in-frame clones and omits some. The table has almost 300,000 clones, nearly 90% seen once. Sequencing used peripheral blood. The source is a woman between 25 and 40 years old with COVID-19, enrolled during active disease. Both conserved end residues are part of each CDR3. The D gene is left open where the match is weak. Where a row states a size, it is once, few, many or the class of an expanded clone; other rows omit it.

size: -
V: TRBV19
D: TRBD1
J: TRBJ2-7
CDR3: CASSGGPAGGHHEQYF
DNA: TGTGCCAGTAGTGGTGGGCCGGCAGGGGGACATCACGAGCAGTACTTC

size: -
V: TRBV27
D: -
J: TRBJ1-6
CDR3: CASSQGSLLNSPLHF
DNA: TGTGCCAGTTCTCAGGGTTCCCTGCTGAATTCACCCCTCCACTTT

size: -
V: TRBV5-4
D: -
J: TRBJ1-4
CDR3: CASSLVGGNEKLFF
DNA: TGTGCCAGCAGCTTGGTAGGGGGTAATGAAAAACTGTTTTTT

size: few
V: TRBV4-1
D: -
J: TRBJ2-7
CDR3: CASSPPSSYEQYF
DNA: TGCGCCAGCAGCCCCCCTTCGTCCTACGAGCAGTACTTC

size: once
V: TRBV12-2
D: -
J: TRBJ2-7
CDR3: CASRLAPRDRQDSYSYEQYF
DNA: TGTGCAAGTCGCTTGGCTCCCCGGGACAGGCAGGATTCATACTCCTACGAGCAGTACTTC

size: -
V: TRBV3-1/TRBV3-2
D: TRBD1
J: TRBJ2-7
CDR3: CASSRTGGRYEQYF
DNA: TGTGCCAGCAGCCGGACAGGGGGCCGCTACGAGCAGTACTTC

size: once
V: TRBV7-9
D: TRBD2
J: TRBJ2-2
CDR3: CASSLLAGDLGELFF
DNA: TGTGCCAGCAGCTTACTAGCGGGGGACCTCGGGGAGCTGTTTTTT

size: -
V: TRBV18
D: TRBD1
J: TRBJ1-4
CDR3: CASSPGQLNEKLFF
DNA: TGTGCCAGCTCACCGGGACAGCTTAATGAAAAACTGTTTTTT

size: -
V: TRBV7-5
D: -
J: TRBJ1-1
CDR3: CVRSGTGYTEAFF
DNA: TGTGTCAGGAGCGGCACAGGGTACACTGAAGCTTTCTTT

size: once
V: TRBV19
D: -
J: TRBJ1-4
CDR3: CASSHREVRTNEKLFF
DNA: TGTGCCAGTAGTCACAGGGAAGTAAGGACTAATGAAAAACTGTTTTTT

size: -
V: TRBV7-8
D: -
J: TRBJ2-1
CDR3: CASTRVLLSNEQFF
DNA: TGTGCCAGCACCCGGGTCCTACTATCGAATGAGCAGTTCTTC

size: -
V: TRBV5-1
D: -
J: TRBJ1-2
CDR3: CASSTGGGVGYTF
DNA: TGCGCCAGCTCCACGGGGGGGGGCGTAGGCTACACCTTC

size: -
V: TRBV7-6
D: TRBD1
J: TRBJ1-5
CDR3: CASSLAPGGQGANQPQHF
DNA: TGTGCCAGCAGCTTAGCGCCGGGGGGACAGGGGGCAAATCAGCCCCAGCATTTT

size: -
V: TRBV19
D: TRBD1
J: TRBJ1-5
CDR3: CASGQGGQPQHF
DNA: TGTGCCAGTGGACAGGGAGGTCAGCCCCAGCATTTT

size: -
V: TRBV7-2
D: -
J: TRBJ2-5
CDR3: CASSLAGGGETQYF
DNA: TGTGCCAGCAGCTTAGCGGGGGGAGGAGAGACCCAGTACTTC

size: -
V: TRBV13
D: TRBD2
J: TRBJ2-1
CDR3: CASSPGGDGINEQFF
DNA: TGTGCCAGCAGCCCGGGGGGGGACGGAATCAATGAGCAGTTCTTC

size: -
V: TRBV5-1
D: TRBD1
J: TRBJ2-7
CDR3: CASSTLGQGFYEQYF
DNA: TGCGCCAGCAGCACCTTGGGACAGGGGTTTTACGAGCAGTACTTC

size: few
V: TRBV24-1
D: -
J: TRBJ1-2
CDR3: CATSESWGQGYTF
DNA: TGTGCCACCAGTGAGTCCTGGGGGCAGGGCTACACCTTC

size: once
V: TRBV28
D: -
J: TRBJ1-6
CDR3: CASSLSGPPLHF
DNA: TGTGCCAGCAGTTTAAGTGGGCCACCCCTCCACTTT

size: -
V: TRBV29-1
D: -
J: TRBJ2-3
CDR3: CSVVPSTDTQYF
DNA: TGCAGCGTTGTTCCGAGCACAGATACGCAGTATTTT

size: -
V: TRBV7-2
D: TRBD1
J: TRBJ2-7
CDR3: CASSLDTGGMFHEQYF
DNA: TGTGCCAGCAGCTTAGACACAGGGGGTATGTTCCACGAGCAGTACTTC

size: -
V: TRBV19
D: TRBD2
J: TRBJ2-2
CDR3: CASREGLALTGELFF
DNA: TGTGCCAGTAGGGAGGGACTAGCCCTGACCGGGGAGCTGTTTTTT

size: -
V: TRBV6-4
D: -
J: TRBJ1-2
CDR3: CASSEGGALYGYTF
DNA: TGTGCCAGCAGTGAGGGGGGGGCGCTATATGGCTACACCTTC

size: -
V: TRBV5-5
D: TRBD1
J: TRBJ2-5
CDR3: CASSFAGGETQYF
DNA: TGTGCCAGCAGCTTTGCAGGGGGCGAGACCCAGTACTTC

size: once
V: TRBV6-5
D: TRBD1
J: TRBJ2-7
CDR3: CASRPTGGLSYEQYF
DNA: TGTGCCAGCAGACCTACAGGGGGCCTTTCTTACGAGCAGTACTTC

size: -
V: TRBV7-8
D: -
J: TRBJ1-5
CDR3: CASSPLLKGPSNQPQHF
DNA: TGCGCCAGCAGCCCACTTTTAAAGGGGCCGAGCAATCAGCCCCAGCATTTT

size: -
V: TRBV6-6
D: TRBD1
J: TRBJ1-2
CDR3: CASSSTGMNGYTF
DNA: TGTGCCAGCTCCTCGACAGGGATGAATGGCTACACCTTC